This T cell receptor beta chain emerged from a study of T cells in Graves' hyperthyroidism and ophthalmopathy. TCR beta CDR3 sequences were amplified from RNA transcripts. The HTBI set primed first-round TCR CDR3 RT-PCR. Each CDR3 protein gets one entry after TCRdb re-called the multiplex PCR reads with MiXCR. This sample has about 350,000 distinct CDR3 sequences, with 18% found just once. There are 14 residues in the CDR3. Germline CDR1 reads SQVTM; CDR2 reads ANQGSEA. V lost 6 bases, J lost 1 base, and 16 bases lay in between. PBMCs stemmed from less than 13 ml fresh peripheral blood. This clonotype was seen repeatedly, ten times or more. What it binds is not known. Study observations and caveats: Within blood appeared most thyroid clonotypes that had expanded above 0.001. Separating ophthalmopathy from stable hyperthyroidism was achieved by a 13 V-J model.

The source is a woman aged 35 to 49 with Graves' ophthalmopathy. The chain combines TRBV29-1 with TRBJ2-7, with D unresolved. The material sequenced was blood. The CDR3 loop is CSVRPRWRSYEQYF. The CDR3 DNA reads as TGCAGCGTCCGACCCAGGTGGCGGTCCTACGAGCAGTACTTC.